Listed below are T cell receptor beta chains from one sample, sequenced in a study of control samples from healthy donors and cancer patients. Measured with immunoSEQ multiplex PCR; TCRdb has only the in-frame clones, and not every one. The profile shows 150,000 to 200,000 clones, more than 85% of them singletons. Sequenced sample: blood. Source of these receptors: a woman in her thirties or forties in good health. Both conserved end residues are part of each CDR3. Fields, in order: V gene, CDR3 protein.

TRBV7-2	CASSPRTNLAGQYF
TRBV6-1	CASSEGTGGYNEQFF
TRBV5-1	CASSLAWPVETQYF
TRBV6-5	CASSSLGGADTDTQYF
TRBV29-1	CSARDFEQYF
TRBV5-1	CASSQGHNNEQFF
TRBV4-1	CASSQVRAGVWANTQYF
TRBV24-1	CATSDSRGAGTEAFF
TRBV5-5	CASSQDRVGAYEQYF
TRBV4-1	CASSQGLADSYEQYF
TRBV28	CASNERTPRHEQYF
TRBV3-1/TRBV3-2	CASTRQGALSYGYTF
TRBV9	CASSAGAGDTEAFF
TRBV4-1	CASSPKLAGNFDEQYF
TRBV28	CASRTTNTEAFF
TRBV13	CASSRGGDEQFF
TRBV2	CASSEVLSNYGYTF
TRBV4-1	CASSREQLTDTQYF
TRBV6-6	CASSLVSPTTRANVLTF
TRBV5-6	CARTTTLERHQETQYF
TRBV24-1	CATSDLGIFYNEQFF
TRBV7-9	CASSRSLAGTYNEQFF
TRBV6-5	CASQGGKNTEAFF
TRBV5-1	CASRVDYNSPLHF
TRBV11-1	CASSQGTLEMREQFF
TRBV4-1	CASSQVTGDSSYEQYF